A selection of T cell receptor beta chains follows, all from one sample in a study of beta chain features in type 1 diabetes. TCRdb's copy holds only in-frame clones and misses some; the assay was immunoSEQ multiplex PCR. The sample gives about 260,000 clones, roughly 70% of which show up once; about 0.05% is in the top ten. The specimen sequenced was naive CD4+ T cells from blood. The receptors were gathered from a man aged 25 to 40 in good health. Both conserved end residues are trimmed from each CDR3.

v_gene	len	j_gene	CDR3aa
TRBV4-2	13	TRBJ2-1	ASSPSGQGDGEQF
TRBV30	9	TRBJ1-6	AFGGISPLH
TRBV30	8	TRBJ1-1	AWIRYEAF
TRBV30	9	TRBJ2-7	AQASDYEQY
TRBV29-1	12	TRBJ2-1	SVEGNGGYNEQF
TRBV18	13	TRBJ2-5	ASSRTSGSGETQY
TRBV13	12	TRBJ2-7	ASSLVASSYEQY
TRBV29-1	18	TRBJ2-3	SVAPPGRDRYQGETDTQY
TRBV2	11	TRBJ1-6	ASGRDSNSPLH
TRBV11-2	9	TRBJ2-5	ASSIQETQY
TRBV7-9	13	TRBJ2-1	ASSPEGLANNEQF
TRBV28	12	TRBJ2-3	ASSLLAGDDTQY
TRBV7-2	15	TRBJ2-5	ASTLLKGAGGRETQY
TRBV30	10	TRBJ1-2	AWSGQGSGYT
TRBV7-2	13	TRBJ2-1	ASSLVAGSYNEQF
TRBV28	12	TRBJ2-5	ASSFDRPKETQY
TRBV25-1	14	TRBJ2-5	ASSEARWGEQETQY
TRBV30	10	TRBJ1-3	AWSQAGNTIY
TRBV29-1	10	TRBJ1-1	SVDRGHTEAF